These T cell receptor beta chains were read from a single sample in a study of radiation and T cells in renal cell carcinoma. Profiling relied on immunoSEQ multiplex PCR, and the TCRdb table lists in-frame clones only, not all of them. The sample includes 150,000 or so clones, approximately 91% of them seen just once. Sequenced material: blood, taken from a patient whose treatment included radiotherapy and nephrectomy. The receptors derive from a woman aged 50 to 65 with renal cell carcinoma. CDR3s include the opening cysteine and the closing phenylalanine or tryptophan. The D gene is left open where the match is weak. Not all rows give a size; the values are once, few, many and, for expanded clones, a class.

length	D	size	V	J	DNA	CDR3
14	.	.	TRBV5-1	TRBJ2-1	TGCGCCAGCAGCCGGACAGATTCCTACAATGAGCAGTTCTTC	CASSRTDSYNEQFF
16	TRBD2	.	TRBV9	TRBJ2-1	TGTGCCAGCAGCGTAGAGGAGCGGGGGTTCTACAATGAGCAGTTCTTC	CASSVEERGFYNEQFF
15	.	few	TRBV19	TRBJ1-1	TGTGCCAGTAGGCCTTCTGAGCTGGCGAACACTGAAGCTTTCTTT	CASRPSELANTEAFF
15	TRBD1	.	TRBV6-1	TRBJ2-7	TGTGCCAGCAGTGCTCCGGGACAGACTTGGAACGAGCAGTACTTC	CASSAPGQTWNEQYF
12	.	.	TRBV29-1	TRBJ2-7	TGCGGGGGCCGGACAGTGTCCCACGAGCAGTACTTC	CGGRTVSHEQYF
17	.	.	TRBV18	TRBJ1-3	TGTGCCAGCTCACCAGTAGTGGACAGACGCTCTGGAAACACCATATATTTT	CASSPVVDRRSGNTIYF
13	TRBD2	.	TRBV4-1	TRBJ2-1	TGCGCCAGCAGCCAGAGTAGCGGGAATGAGCAGTTCTTC	CASSQSSGNEQFF
14	TRBD2	once	TRBV6-5	TRBJ2-7	TGTGCCAGCAGTCGGGGGGTTGCTGCCAACGAGCAGTACTTC	CASSRGVAANEQYF
18	TRBD1	.	TRBV18	TRBJ2-7	TGTGCCAGCTCACAAACCGGGACAGATATAGCAGCTTCCGACGAGCAGTACTTC	CASSQTGTDIAASDEQYF
17	.	.	TRBV7-8	TRBJ2-2	TGTGCCAGCAGCTTAGTTCCGACTGGCACGAACACCGGGGAGCTGTTTTTT	CASSLVPTGTNTGELFF
17	.	.	TRBV18	TRBJ2-2	TGTGCCAGCTCACGAACGAGGACGGGATCGGGCACCGGGGAGCTGTTTTTT	CASSRTRTGSGTGELFF
13	.	.	TRBV15	TRBJ2-5	TGTGCCACCAGCAGGGGTACAGAGGAGACCCAGTACTTC	CATSRGTEETQYF
15	.	.	TRBV6-6	TRBJ2-5	TGTGCCAGCAGAAAATACTCGGGGTCGGGCGAGACCCAGTACTTC	CASRKYSGSGETQYF
15	.	.	TRBV7-2	TRBJ1-5	TGTGCCAGCAGCTGGGCATGGGGAAGCAATCAGCCCCAGCATTTT	CASSWAWGSNQPQHF
16	TRBD1	.	TRBV5-5	TRBJ2-7	TGTGCCAGCAGCACGTACGGGACAGGGATCTCCTACGAGCAGTACTTC	CASSTYGTGISYEQYF
15	TRBD1	.	TRBV5-6	TRBJ1-4	TGTGCCAGCAGCTTGGTGGGACAGCCGAATGAAAAACTGTTTTTT	CASSLVGQPNEKLFF
14	.	.	TRBV19	TRBJ1-6	TGTGCCAGTAGTATGGACAGAAGAAATTCACCCCTCCACTTT	CASSMDRRNSPLHF
13	.	.	TRBV19	TRBJ1-4	TGTGCCAGTAGTATAGCCCCAGTTCCAAAACTGTTTTTT	CASSIAPVPKLFF
14	.	.	TRBV6-1	TRBJ2-3	TGTGCCAGCAGTGAACTTCAGAGCACAGATACGCAGTATTTT	CASSELQSTDTQYF
13	.	.	TRBV5-6	TRBJ2-3	TGTGCCAGCAGATTGACAGGTGCAGATACGCAGTATTTT	CASRLTGADTQYF
13	.	few	TRBV2	TRBJ1-1	TGTGCCAGCAGTGGTGGCAGGAACACTGAAGCTTTCTTT	CASSGGRNTEAFF
15	.	.	TRBV19	TRBJ1-4	TGTGCCAGTAGCTGGGGCGATGCAACTAATGAAAAACTGTTTTTT	CASSWGDATNEKLFF
15	.	.	TRBV6-1	TRBJ1-1	TGTGCCAGCAGACCGGGACAAGTCATGAACACTGAAGCTTTCTTT	CASRPGQVMNTEAFF
17	TRBD1	.	TRBV13	TRBJ1-2	TGTGCCAGCAGCTTAGGCCCGTTGACAGGGGGGGGCTATGGCTACACCTTC	CASSLGPLTGGGYGYTF
15	TRBD1	once	TRBV9	TRBJ1-4	TGTGCCAGCAGCCCCCAGACAGGGGAGGTGGAAAAACTGTTTTTT	CASSPQTGEVEKLFF
17	TRBD1	.	TRBV7-9	TRBJ1-6	TGTGCCAGCAGCTTATTCCAGGGACAGGGGGGTAATTCGCCCCTCCACTTT	CASSLFQGQGGNSPLHF
17	.	.	TRBV6-1	TRBJ1-1	TGTGCCAGCAGTGAATTCGGGGGGCCAGGCTCTCGGACTGAAGCTTTCTTT	CASSEFGGPGSRTEAFF
15	.	.	TRBV7-8	TRBJ1-1	TGTGCCAGCAGCCGAGAGGGGGTTCCTAACACTGAAGCTTTCTTT	CASSREGVPNTEAFF
13	.	once	TRBV25-1	TRBJ2-7	TGTGCCAGCGGATCGGGGGCGGGCTACGAGCAGTACTTC	CASGSGAGYEQYF
15	TRBD1	.	TRBV7-2	TRBJ1-1	TGTGCCAGCAGCTCAATCATTTCAGGGGGCACTGAAGCTTTCTTT	CASSSIISGGTEAFF
15	TRBD1	few	TRBV5-1	TRBJ1-1	TGCGCCAGCAGCTGGGACGGACAGGGGAACACTGAAGCTTTCTTT	CASSWDGQGNTEAFF
15	TRBD2	.	TRBV15	TRBJ2-5	TGTGCCACCAGCGCCCGGGGACTAGCCTTGGAGACCCAGTACTTC	CATSARGLALETQYF
15	.	.	TRBV13	TRBJ2-5	TGTGCCAGCAGCCCGAGAGGGTGGCCCCAAGAGACCCAGTACTTC	CASSPRGWPQETQYF
14	.	once	TRBV7-2	TRBJ1-3	TGTGCCAGCAGCTTAGGACAGGCTGGAAACACCATATATTTT	CASSLGQAGNTIYF
14	TRBD2	.	TRBV6-1	TRBJ2-5	TGTGCCAGCAGTGTTCTAGCGGGGGAAGAGACCCAGTACTTC	CASSVLAGEETQYF
13	.	.	TRBV6-1	TRBJ2-5	TGTGCCAGCAGTGGGGGTGGAGAAGAGACCCAGTACTTC	CASSGGGEETQYF
12	.	few	TRBV10-3	TRBJ1-2	TGTGCCATCAGTGGTCCTAAGGATGGCTACACCTTC	CAISGPKDGYTF
15	.	few	TRBV6-1	TRBJ1-5	TGTGCCAGCAGGCTCCACAGGGTTAGCAATCAGCCCCAGCATTTT	CASRLHRVSNQPQHF
13	.	.	TRBV5-6	TRBJ1-6	TGTGCCAGCACGCGGACGAGGAATTCACCCCTCCACTTT	CASTRTRNSPLHF
15	TRBD1	.	TRBV6-6	TRBJ2-7	TGTGCCAGCAGGATCCGGGACAGCGTCACCTACGAGCAGTACTTC	CASRIRDSVTYEQYF
15	.	.	TRBV5-6	TRBJ1-4	TGTGCCAGCAGCTTGAAGACAGCAACTAATGAAAAACTGTTTTTT	CASSLKTATNEKLFF
14	.	.	TRBV5-4	TRBJ1-2	TGTGCCAGCAGCTTCCAGGGGACCAACTATGGCTACACCTTC	CASSFQGTNYGYTF
14	TRBD1	.	TRBV6-5	TRBJ1-1	TGTGCCAGCAGTTCGGGACAGGCTGTGGGGGGAGCTTTCTTT	CASSSGQAVGGAFF
14	.	.	TRBV5-1	TRBJ1-1	TGCGCCAGCAGCTTGGTTATTGAGAACACTGAAGCTTTCTTT	CASSLVIENTEAFF
13	.	.	TRBV6-6	TRBJ2-7	TGTGCCAGCAGTTACACCGGTAACTACGAGCAGTACTTC	CASSYTGNYEQYF
11	.	.	TRBV20-1	TRBJ1-4	TGCAGTGTTCAGTTAGGTGAAAAACTGTTTTTT	CSVQLGEKLFF
15	.	.	TRBV7-2	TRBJ2-1	TGTGCCAGCATCCCGGGATCCTCCTCCTACAATGAGCAGTTCTTC	CASIPGSSSYNEQFF
15	TRBD1	few	TRBV6-5	TRBJ1-6	TGTGCCAGCAGTTACTCGATACAGGGGGATTCACCCCTCCACTTT	CASSYSIQGDSPLHF
12	TRBD2	.	TRBV6-5	TRBJ2-7	TGTGCCAGCAGTTCTAGCGGGAGCGAGCAGTACTTC	CASSSSGSEQYF
13	TRBD1	.	TRBV4-3	TRBJ1-1	TGCGCCAGCAGCCGAACAGGGGCCACTGAAGCTTTCTTT	CASSRTGATEAFF
13	TRBD1	once	TRBV5-8	TRBJ1-1	TGTGCCAGCAGCTGGGACAGGGTAACTGAAGCTTTCTTT	CASSWDRVTEAFF
15	TRBD1	.	TRBV30	TRBJ1-4	TGTGCCTGGAGTCCCCTGGACAGGGGTTATGAAAAACTGTTTTTT	CAWSPLDRGYEKLFF
17	.	once	TRBV7-6	TRBJ1-1	TGTGCCAGCAGCTTCTCGGGGGTGGACCAAATGAACACTGAAGCTTTCTTT	CASSFSGVDQMNTEAFF
13	.	.	TRBV10-1	TRBJ1-1	TGCGCCAGCAGTGAGTCGATCAGCACTGAAGCTTTCTTT	CASSESISTEAFF